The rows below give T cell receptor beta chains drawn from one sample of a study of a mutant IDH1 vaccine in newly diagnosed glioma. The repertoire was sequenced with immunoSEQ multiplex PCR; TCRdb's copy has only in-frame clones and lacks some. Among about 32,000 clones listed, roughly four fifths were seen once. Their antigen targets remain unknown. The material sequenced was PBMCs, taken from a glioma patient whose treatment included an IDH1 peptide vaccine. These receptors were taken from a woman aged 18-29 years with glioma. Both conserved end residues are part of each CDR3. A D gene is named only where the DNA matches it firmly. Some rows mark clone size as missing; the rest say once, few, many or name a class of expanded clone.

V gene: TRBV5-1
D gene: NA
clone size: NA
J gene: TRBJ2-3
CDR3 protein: CASKFNSYTDTQYF
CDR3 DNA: TGCGCCAGCAAATTTAACAGTTACACAGATACGCAGTATTTT

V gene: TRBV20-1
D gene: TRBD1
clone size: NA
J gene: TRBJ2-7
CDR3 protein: CSARTGWEQYF
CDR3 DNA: TGCAGTGCTAGGACAGGGTGGGAGCAGTACTTC

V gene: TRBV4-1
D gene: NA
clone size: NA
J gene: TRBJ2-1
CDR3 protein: CASSQEKGNEQFF
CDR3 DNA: TGCGCCAGCAGCCAAGAGAAGGGAAATGAGCAGTTCTTC

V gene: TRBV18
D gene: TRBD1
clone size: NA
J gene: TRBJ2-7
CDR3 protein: CASSPRTGEAVEQYF
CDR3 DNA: TGTGCCAGCTCACCCCGGACAGGGGAGGCGGTCGAGCAGTACTTC

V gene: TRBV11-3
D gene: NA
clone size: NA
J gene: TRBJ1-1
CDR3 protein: CASSRGQNTEAFF
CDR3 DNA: TGTGCCAGCAGCCGAGGACAGAACACTGAAGCTTTCTTT

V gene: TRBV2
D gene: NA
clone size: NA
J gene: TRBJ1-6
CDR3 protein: CASKSGDPLSSPLHF
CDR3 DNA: TGTGCCAGCAAGTCAGGGGACCCCCTTTCCTCACCCCTCCACTTT

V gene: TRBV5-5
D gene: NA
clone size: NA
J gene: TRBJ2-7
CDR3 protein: CASSLLHGQSYEQYF
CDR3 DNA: TGTGCCAGCAGCTTGTTGCATGGACAGTCCTACGAGCAGTACTTC

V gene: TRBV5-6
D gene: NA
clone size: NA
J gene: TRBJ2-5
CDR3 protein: CASSLVGGRETQYF
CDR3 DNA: TGTGCCAGCAGCTTGGTCGGGGGTCGGGAGACCCAGTACTTC

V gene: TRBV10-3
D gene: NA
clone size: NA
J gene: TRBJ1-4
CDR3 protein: CAISLTGASNEKLFF
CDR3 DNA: TGTGCCATCAGTCTTACCGGGGCTTCTAATGAAAAACTGTTTTTT

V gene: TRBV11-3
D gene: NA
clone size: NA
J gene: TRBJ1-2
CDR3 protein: CASSRGLNGYTF
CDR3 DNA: TGTGCCAGCAGCCGAGGACTTAATGGCTACACCTTC

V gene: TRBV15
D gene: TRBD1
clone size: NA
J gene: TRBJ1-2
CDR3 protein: CATSPHRGGYTF
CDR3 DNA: TGTGCCACCAGCCCCCACAGGGGTGGCTACACCTTC

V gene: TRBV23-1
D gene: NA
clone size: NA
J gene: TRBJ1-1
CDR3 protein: CASSPSSHRGVLGRAFF
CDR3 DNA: TGCGCCAGCAGTCCCTCCTCTCACCGGGGGGTACTCGGTCGAGCTTTCTTT

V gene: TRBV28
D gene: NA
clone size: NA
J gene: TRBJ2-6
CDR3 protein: CASSFQGSGANVLTF
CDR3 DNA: TGTGCCAGCAGTTTTCAGGGATCTGGGGCCAACGTCCTGACTTTC

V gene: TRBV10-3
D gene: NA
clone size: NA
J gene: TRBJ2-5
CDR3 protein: CAISTDIRAETQYF
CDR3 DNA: TGTGCCATCAGCACGGACATCAGGGCAGAGACCCAGTACTTC

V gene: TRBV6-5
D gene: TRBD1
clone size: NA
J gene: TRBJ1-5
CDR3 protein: CASSRTGSNQPQHF
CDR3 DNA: TGTGCCAGCAGTCGGACAGGAAGCAATCAGCCCCAGCATTTT

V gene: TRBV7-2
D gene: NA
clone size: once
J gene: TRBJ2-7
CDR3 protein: CASSLVGGGMDEQYF
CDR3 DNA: TGTGCCAGCAGCTTAGTTGGGGGGGGCATGGACGAGCAGTACTTC

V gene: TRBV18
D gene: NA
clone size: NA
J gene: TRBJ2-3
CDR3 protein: CASSPNLGRDTQYF
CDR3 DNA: TGTGCCAGCTCACCAAACCTCGGTAGGGATACGCAGTATTTT

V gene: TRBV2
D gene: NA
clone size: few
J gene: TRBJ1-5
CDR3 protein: CASRARTAYQPQHF
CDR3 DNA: TGTGCCAGCAGGGCAAGGACAGCCTATCAGCCCCAGCATTTT

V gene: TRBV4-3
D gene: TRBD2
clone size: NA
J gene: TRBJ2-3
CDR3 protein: CASSQGFSRETDTQYF
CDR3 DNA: TGCGCCAGCAGCCAAGGGTTCTCGCGGGAGACAGATACGCAGTATTTT

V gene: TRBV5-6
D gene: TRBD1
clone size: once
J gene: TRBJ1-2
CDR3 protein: CASSWTGGTNYGYTF
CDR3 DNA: TGTGCCAGCAGCTGGACAGGGGGGACTAACTATGGCTACACCTTC

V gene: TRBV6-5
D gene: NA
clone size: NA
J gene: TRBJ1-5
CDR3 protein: CASSEDLSNQPQHF
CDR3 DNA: TGTGCCAGCAGTGAGGACCTAAGCAATCAGCCCCAGCATTTT

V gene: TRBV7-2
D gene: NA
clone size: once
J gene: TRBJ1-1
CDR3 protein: CASSLVEGASTEAFF
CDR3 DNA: TGTGCCAGCAGCTTAGTGGAGGGTGCGTCGACTGAAGCTTTCTTT

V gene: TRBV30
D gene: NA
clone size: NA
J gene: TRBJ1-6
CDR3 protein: CAWRYRGASTNSPLHF
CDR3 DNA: TGTGCCTGGAGGTATCGGGGCGCGAGCACCAATTCACCCCTCCACTTT

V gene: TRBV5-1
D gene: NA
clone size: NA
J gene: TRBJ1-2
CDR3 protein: CASSLSQDNYGYTF
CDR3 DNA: TGCGCCAGCAGCTTATCACAGGATAACTATGGCTACACCTTC

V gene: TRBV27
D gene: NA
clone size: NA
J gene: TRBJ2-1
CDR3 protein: CASSFGGTAYNEQFF
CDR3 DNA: TGTGCCAGCAGTTTCGGAGGGACAGCCTACAATGAGCAGTTCTTC

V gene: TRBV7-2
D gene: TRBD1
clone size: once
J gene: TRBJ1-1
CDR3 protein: CASRQGGATEAFF
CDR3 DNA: TGTGCCAGCAGACAGGGGGGGGCCACTGAAGCTTTCTTT

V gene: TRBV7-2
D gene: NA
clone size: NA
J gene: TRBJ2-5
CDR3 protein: CASSLGGAVQETQYF
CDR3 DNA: TGTGCCAGCAGCTTAGGGGGGGCGGTCCAAGAGACCCAGTACTTC

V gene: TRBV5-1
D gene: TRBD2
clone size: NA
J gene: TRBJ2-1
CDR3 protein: CASSLSGRPSGEQFF
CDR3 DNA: TGCGCCAGCAGCTTGAGCGGGAGACCGTCGGGGGAGCAGTTCTTC

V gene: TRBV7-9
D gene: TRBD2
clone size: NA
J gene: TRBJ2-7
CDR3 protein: CASSREGPYEQYF
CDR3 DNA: TGTGCCAGCAGCAGGGAGGGCCCCTACGAGCAGTACTTC

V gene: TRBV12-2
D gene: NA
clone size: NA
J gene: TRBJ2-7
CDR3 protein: CASRSGGGRHEQYF
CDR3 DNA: TGTGCAAGTCGCTCTGGTGGGGGGAGGCACGAGCAGTACTTC

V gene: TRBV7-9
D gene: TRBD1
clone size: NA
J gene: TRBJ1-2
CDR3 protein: CASDRIGTGTTNYGYTF
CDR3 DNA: TGTGCCAGCGACCGAATTGGGACAGGAACTACTAACTATGGCTACACCTTC